The 14 T cell receptor beta chains below were found in one sample sequenced in a study of cytotoxic CD8 clonotypes in ibrutinib-treated CLL (dated by TCRdb to 2020 to 2023). To prepare the library, the immunoSEQ multiplex PCR assay was applied. TCRdb holds this immuneACCESS table with in-frame rearrangements only. Some clones are missing; in checked studies, unresolved V genes explain under half, and the rest has no known cause. The sample has approximately 100,000 clones on record, 50% to 65% of them singletons. The top ten hold 30% to 45% of the sample. The sample's time point, from its label and the paper: around 2 years on ibrutinib. The sample in question was PBMCs, obtained after 24 months of ibrutinib treatment. These receptor sequences come from a human donor with chronic lymphocytic leukemia.

The CDR3 sequence: CASSVTQGLDRVEAGYTF. The DNA of the CDR3 is TGTGCCAGCAGCGTAACCCAAGGGTTAGACAGGGTCGAGGCTGGCTACACCTTC. The chain carries TRBV9 and TRBJ1-2; 7 nucleotides line up with TRBD1. CDR1 SGDLS and CDR2 YYNGEE come from the germline V gene. J was trimmed by 7 bases and V by 1 base; bases with no gene match: 19. This CDR3 contains 18 residues.

In this sample, this clone turned up a few times. V gene TRBV19 combines with J gene TRBJ2-2, with D maybe TRBD1 (6 bases). This CDR3 comprises 15 residues. CDR1 is LNHDA and CDR2 is SQIVND in the germline V gene (reference sequence). The V end lost 1 base, the J end lost 1 base, and 7 bases lay between the germline ends. The DNA of the CDR3 is TGTGCCAGTAGTATAGGGGACAAGAACACCGGGGAGCTGTTTTTT. Encoded protein: CASSIGDKNTGELFF.

The rearrangement joins TRBV12-5 to TRBJ2-7; 10 bases are a match to TRBD1. V lost 0 bases, J lost 7 bases, and 9 bases stayed unmatched. The germline gives CDR1 LGHNT, CDR2 FRNRAP. The CDR3 totals 16 residues. CDR3 nucleotide sequence: TGTGCTAGTGGTTTGGTAGCCGGGACAGGGGCACGGGAGCAGTACTTC. It yields the protein CASGLVAGTGAREQYF. Combining the CDR3 with reference TRBV12-5 and TRBJ2-7 gives the whole variable domain DARVTQTPRHKVTEMGQEVTMRCQPILGHNTVFWYRQTMMQGLELLAYFRNRAPLDDSGMPKDRFSAEMPDATLATLKIQPSEPRDSAVYFCASGLVAGTGAREQYFGPGTRLTVT.

The table lists this clone with a count of one. The rearrangement joins TRBV5-1 to TRBJ2-7; possible D gene TRBD2, 5 bases. This CDR3 has 14 amino acids. With 3 bases removed from V and 5 bases from J, the gap between germline ends came to 15 bases. Germline CDR1 and CDR2: SGHRS and YFSETQ. The CDR3 is CASSSGSTPNEQYF. The CDR3 DNA follows: TGCGCCAGCAGCTCGGGGTCAACTCCCAACGAGCAGTACTTC.

CDR3 amino acids: CSVESLGRVRDGYTF. The CDR3 DNA sequence: TGCAGCGTTGAGTCGCTGGGGAGGGTGAGGGATGGCTACACCTTC. The chain joins TRBV29-1 to TRBJ1-2; no firm D call. CDR1 SQVTM and CDR2 ANQGSEA come from the germline V gene. The ends were cut back, 3 bases at V and 6 bases at J, with 20 bases in the middle. This CDR3 is built from 15 residues.

This clone has just a few counts. This sequence joins TRBV6-5 and TRBJ1-6; D unresolved. The V end lost 2 bases, the J end lost 6 bases, and 11 bases lay between the germline ends. Germline CDR1 is MNHEY and CDR2 is SVGAGI. This CDR3 spans 15 amino acids. CDR3 bases: TGTGCCAGCAGTTACGATGGCAGCTCTAATTCACCCCTCCACTTT. Protein sequence: CASSYDGSSNSPLHF.

This rearrangement joins TRBV28 to TRBJ2-7; TRBD2 agrees at 8 bases. V lost 7 bases, J lost 1 base, and 6 bases stayed unmatched. The CDR3 covers 14 residues. Per germline, CDR1 MDHEN and CDR2 SYDVKM. CDR3 sequence reads: CASKSGGASYEQYF. The CDR3 coding sequence is TGTGCCAGCAAGTCCGGGGGGGCGTCCTACGAGCAGTACTTC.

This clone occurred once. The rearrangement uses TRBV5-1 and TRBJ2-5; maybe TRBD1 (5 bases). The germline gives CDR1 SGHRS, CDR2 YFSETQ. CDR3 length equals 15 residues. Trimming left V 3 bases short and J 5 bases short, with 17 bases between. The CDR3 region is CASSSRRLGHETQYF. CDR3 DNA: TGCGCCAGCAGCTCCCGACGGCTGGGGCACGAGACCCAGTACTTC.

This chain links TRBV19 with TRBJ1-2; TRBD1 might be the D (5 bases). V was cut by 4 bases and J by 5 bases, with 20 bases left in between. CDR3 length: 16 amino acids. The germline gives CDR1 LNHDA, CDR2 SQIVND (reference sequence). The CDR3 nucleotides are TGTGCCAGTAGTAGGGGCACCGGGGTGCCGCTGTATGGCTACACCTTC. Translated, it gives CASSRGTGVPLYGYTF.

This chain links TRBV30 with TRBJ2-1, with D maybe TRBD2 (6 bases). The CDR3 loop spans 13 amino acids. The V and J ends lost 7 bases and 5 bases respectively, with 15 bases between them. The germline V gene has CDR1 GTSNPN and CDR2 SVGIG (reference sequence). The CDR3 DNA sequence: TGTGCCTTTAGTGGGGGGTCAAACAATGAGCAGTTCTTC. Amino acids: CAFSGGSNNEQFF.

The V call is TRBV6-1, the J call TRBJ1-3; possibly TRBD1 for D (5 bases). The V and J ends lost 7 bases and 2 bases respectively, with 9 bases between them. From germline, CDR1 is MNHNS and CDR2 SASEGT. This CDR3 has 13 amino acids. The CDR3 loop is CASIGAPGNTIYF. The CDR3 DNA follows: TGTGCCAGCATCGGGGCCCCTGGAAACACCATATATTTT.

The V call is TRBV7-3, the J call TRBJ2-6, with D possibly being TRBD2 (6 bases). This CDR3 has 13 residues. Trimming cost V 3 bases and J 15 bases, with 15 bases left between them. The germline V gene has CDR1 SGHTA and CDR2 FQGTGA. CDR3: CASSFGGGQDLTF. The CDR3 DNA reads as TGTGCCAGCAGCTTCGGCGGAGGGCAGGACCTGACTTTC.

This chain links TRBV28 with TRBJ1-1; 7 nucleotides match TRBD1. The CDR3 loop spans 16 amino acids. Germline assignment: CDR1 MDHEN and CDR2 SYDVKM. Trimming took 4 bases from V and 1 from J; bases not matched to a gene: 9. DNA of the CDR3: TGTGCCAGCAGTTCTTTCTATCGGACAGGGAACACTGAAGCTTTCTTT. This codes for CASSSFYRTGNTEAFF.

This sequence joins TRBV18 and TRBJ2-5; D is possibly TRBD1 (5 bases). Germline CDR1 KGHSH, CDR2 LQKENI. V dropped 3 bases and J dropped 3 bases, with 5 bases sitting between them. CDR3 size: 12 residues. The DNA for the CDR3 is TGTGCCAGCTCACCCAGGGAAGAGACCCAGTACTTC. It yields the protein CASSPREETQYF.